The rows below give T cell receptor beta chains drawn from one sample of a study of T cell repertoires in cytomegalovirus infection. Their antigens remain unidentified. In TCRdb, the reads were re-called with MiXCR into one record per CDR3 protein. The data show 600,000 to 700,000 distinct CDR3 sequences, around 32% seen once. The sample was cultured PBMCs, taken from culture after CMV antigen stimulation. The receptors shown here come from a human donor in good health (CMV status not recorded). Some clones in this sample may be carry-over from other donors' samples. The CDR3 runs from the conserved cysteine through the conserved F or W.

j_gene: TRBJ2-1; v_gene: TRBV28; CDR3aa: CASSPTGLAGSDNEQFF
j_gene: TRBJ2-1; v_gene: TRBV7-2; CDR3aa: CASSSTSGVQFF
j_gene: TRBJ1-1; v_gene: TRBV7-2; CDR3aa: CASSLLRHSEAFF
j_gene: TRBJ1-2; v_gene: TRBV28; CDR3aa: CASTDVAHGYTF
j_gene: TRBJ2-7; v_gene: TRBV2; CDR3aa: CASSADRGSYEQYF
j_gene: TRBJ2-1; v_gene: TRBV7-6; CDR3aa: CASSQGAGTGINEQFF
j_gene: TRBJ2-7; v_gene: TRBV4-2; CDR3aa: CASSQEARSSYEQYF
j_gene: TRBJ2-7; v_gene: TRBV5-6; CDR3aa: CASSRLMGTGTTYEQYF
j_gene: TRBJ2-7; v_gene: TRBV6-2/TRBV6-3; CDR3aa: CASSSPRDGVYEQYF
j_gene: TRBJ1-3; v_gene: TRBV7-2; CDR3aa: CASSLGLGGNTIYF
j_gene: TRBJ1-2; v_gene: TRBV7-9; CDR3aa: CASSFLEGGGYGYTF
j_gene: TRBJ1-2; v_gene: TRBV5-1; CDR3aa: CASSFRQIPLGYGYTF
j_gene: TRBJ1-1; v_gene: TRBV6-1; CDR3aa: CASFQGRVATEAFF
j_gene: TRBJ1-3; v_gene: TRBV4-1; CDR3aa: CASSLTGGRDTIYF
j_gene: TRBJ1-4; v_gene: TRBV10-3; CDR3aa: CAISELGSEKLFF
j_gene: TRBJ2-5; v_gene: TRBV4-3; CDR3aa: CASSQALDSQETQYF
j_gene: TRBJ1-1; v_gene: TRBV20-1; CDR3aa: CSASGPKGNTEAFF
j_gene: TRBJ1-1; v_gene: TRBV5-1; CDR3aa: CASRTYPGGNTEAFF
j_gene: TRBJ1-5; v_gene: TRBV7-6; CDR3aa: CASSFAAQPQHF
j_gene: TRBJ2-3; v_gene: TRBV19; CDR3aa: CASSTSSIWGAQYF
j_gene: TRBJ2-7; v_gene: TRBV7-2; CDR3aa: CASSQSFEQYF
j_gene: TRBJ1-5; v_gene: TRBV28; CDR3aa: CASSDQGFSNQPQHF
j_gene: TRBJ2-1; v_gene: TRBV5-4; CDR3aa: CASSSSGGERNEQFF
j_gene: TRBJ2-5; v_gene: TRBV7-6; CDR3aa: CASSTQTSVQETQYF
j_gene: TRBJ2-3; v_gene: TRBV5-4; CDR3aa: CASSLGSAARDTQYF
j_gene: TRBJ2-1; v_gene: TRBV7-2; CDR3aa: CASSLGGGHYNEQFF
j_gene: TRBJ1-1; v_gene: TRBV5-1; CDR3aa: CASSWGDGENTEAFF
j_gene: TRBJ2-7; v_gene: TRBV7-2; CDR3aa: CASSRVGGTYEQYF
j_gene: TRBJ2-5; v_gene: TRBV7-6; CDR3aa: CASSLAETEEETQYF
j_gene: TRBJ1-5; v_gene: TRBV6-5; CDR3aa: CASSPTRGEGQPQHF
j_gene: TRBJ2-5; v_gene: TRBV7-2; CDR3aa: CASSTPGRGETQYF
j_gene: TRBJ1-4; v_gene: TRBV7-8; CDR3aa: CASSPRRVNEKLFF
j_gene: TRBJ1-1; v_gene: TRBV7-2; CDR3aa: CASSIRTGTEAFF
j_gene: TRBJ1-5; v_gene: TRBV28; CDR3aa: CASSLSQFQPQHF
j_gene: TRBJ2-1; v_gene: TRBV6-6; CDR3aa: CASSYQAGYNEQFF
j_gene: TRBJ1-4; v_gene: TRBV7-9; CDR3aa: CASSLREVTEKLFF
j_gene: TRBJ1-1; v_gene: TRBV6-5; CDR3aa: CASSYYRGRAGTEAFF
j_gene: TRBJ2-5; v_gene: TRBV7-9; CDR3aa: CASSPRVASETQYF
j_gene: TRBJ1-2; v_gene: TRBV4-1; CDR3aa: CASSPGGNNCGYTF
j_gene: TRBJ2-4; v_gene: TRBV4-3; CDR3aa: CASSQETSDKNIQYF